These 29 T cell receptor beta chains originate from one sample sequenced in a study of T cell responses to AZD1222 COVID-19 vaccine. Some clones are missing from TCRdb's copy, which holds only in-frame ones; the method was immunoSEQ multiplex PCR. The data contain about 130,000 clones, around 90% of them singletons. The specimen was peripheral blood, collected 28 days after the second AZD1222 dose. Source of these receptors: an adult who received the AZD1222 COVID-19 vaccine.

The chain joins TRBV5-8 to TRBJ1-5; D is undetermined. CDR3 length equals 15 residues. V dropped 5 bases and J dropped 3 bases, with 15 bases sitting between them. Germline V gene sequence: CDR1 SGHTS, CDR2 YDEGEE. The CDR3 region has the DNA TGTGCCAGCAGTGTGAGAGGGTCGGACAATCAGCCCCAGCATTTT. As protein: CASSVRGSDNQPQHF.

The CDR3 region is CASSPGGRVYSGANVLTF. In nucleotides, the CDR3 is TGTGCCAGCAGCCCCGGGGGCAGGGTGTACTCTGGGGCCAACGTCCTGACTTTC. V gene TRBV7-8 combines with J gene TRBJ2-6; perhaps D is TRBD1 or TRBD2 (6 bases each). With 5 bases removed from V and 0 bases from J, the gap between germline ends came to 17 bases. The CDR3 totals 18 residues. Germline lookup yields CDR1 SGHVS and CDR2 FQNEAQ. The full variable domain, its missing parts supplied by reference TRBV7-8 and TRBJ2-6, is GAGVSQSPRYKVAKRGQDVALRCDPISGHVSLFWYQQALGQGPEFLTYFQNEAQLDKSGLPSDRFFAERPEGSVSTLKIQRTQQEDSAVYLCASSPGGRVYSGANVLTFGAGSRLTVL.

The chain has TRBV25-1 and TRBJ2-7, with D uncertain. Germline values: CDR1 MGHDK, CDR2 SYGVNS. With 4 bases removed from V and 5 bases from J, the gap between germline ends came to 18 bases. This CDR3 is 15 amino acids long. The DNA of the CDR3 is TGTGCCAGCAGTGGAACCCCCTTGGGCGTCAACGAGCAGTACTTC. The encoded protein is CASSGTPLGVNEQYF.

The CDR3 DNA reads TGCGCCAGCAGCTTGACCGGGACTAGGGGGTTGGGTGAGCAGTTCTTC. Protein product: CASSLTGTRGLGEQFF. The chain couples TRBV5-1 to TRBJ2-1; 8 bases are a match to TRBD2. Germline V CDR1 and CDR2: SGHRS, YFSETQ. The CDR3 contains 16 residues. V lost 1 base to trimming and J lost 9 bases; unmatched junction nucleotides: 12.

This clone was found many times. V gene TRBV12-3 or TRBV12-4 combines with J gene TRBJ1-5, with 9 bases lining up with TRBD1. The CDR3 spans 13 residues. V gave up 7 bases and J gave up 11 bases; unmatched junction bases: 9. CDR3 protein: CASKTGGYRAQHF. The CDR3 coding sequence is TGTGCCAGCAAGACAGGGGGGTATCGGGCCCAGCATTTT.

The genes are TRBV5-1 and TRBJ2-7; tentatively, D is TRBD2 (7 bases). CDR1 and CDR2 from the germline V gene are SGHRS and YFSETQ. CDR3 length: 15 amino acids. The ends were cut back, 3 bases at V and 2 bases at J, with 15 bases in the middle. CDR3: CASSWTRGPAYEQYF. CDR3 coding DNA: TGCGCCAGCAGCTGGACGCGGGGGCCCGCCTACGAGCAGTACTTC.

CDR3 in DNA: TGTGCCAGCAGCCGAGGAGGGGACTCTGGTTCTGGGCAGTACTTC. The encoded protein is CASSRGGDSGSGQYF. V and J are TRBV11-2 and TRBJ2-7; D possibly corresponds to TRBD2 (6 bases). Trimming took off 5 bases at V and 9 bases at J, with 23 bases between the two ends. The CDR3 has 15 amino acids. The germline CDR1 and CDR2 sequences are SGHAT and FQNNGV.

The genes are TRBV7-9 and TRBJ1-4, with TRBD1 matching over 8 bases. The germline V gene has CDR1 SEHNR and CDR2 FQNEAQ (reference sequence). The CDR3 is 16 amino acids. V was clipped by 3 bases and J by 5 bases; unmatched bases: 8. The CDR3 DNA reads TGTGCCAGCAGCTTTACCCCAGGGGGCAGGAATGAAAAACTGTTTTTT. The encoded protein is CASSFTPGGRNEKLFF. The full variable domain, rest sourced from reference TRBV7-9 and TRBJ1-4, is DTGVSQNPRHKITKRGQNVTFRCDPISEHNRLYWYRQTLGQGPEFLTYFQNEAQLEKSRLLSDRFSAERPKGSFSTLEIQRTEQGDSAMYLCASSFTPGGRNEKLFFGSGTQLSVL.

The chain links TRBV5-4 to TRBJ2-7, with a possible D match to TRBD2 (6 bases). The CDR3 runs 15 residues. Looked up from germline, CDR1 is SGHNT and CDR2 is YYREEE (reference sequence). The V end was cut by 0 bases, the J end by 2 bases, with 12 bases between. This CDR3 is CASSLAHGGTYEQYF. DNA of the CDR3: TGTGCCAGCAGCTTGGCCCACGGGGGTACCTACGAGCAGTACTTC.

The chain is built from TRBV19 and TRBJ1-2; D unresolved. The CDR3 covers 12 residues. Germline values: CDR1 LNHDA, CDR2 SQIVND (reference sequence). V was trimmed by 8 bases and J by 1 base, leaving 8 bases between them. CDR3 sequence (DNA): TGTGCCAGTCAGCGTCGTAACTATGGCTACACCTTC. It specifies CASQRRNYGYTF.

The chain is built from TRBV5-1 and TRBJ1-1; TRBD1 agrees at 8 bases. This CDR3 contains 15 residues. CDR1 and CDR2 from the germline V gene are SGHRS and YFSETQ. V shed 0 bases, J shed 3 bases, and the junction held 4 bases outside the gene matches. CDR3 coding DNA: TGCGCCAGCAGCTTGGTGGCAGGGGGCTACACTGAAGCTTTCTTT. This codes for CASSLVAGGYTEAFF.

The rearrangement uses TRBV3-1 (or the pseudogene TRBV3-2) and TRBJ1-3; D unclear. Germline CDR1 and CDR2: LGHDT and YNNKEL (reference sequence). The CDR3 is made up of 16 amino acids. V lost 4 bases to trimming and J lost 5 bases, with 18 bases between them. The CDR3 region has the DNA TGTGCCAGCAGCCGTAGACTTTTACACGCACGAAACACCATATATTTT. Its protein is CASSRRLLHARNTIYF.

The CDR3 sequence is CASSLAGTDYGYTF. The CDR3, as DNA: TGTGCCAGCAGCTTAGCCGGGACAGACTATGGCTACACCTTC. This chain links TRBV7-6 with TRBJ1-2, with 7 nucleotides matching TRBD1. This CDR3 contains 14 residues. With 0 bases clipped from V and 3 bases from J, the junction kept 1 base outside the gene matches. Germline V lookup: CDR1 SGHVS, CDR2 FNYEAQ.

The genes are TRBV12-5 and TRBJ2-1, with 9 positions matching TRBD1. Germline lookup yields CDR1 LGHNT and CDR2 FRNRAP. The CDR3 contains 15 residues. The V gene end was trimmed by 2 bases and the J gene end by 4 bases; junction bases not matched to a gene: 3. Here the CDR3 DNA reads TGTGCTAGTGGTTTGTGGGGACAGGGATACAATGAGCAGTTCTTC. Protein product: CASGLWGQGYNEQFF.

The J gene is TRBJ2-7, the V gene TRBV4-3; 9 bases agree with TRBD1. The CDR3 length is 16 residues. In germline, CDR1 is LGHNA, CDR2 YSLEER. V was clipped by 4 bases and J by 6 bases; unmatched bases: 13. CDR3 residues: CASSRHLGTGQREQYF. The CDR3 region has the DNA TGCGCCAGCAGCCGCCACCTTGGGACAGGGCAACGCGAGCAGTACTTC.

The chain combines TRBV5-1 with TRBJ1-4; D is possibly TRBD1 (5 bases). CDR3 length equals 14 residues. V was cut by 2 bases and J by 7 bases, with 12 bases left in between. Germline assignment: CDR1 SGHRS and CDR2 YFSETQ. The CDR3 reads CASSFSRESEKLFF. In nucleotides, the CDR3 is TGCGCCAGCAGCTTCTCCAGGGAGAGTGAAAAACTGTTTTTT.

In nucleotides, the CDR3 is TGTGCTAGTGGTTTGTTACTTAGGGACAGGGTAAATAGTTTGAGCTACAATGAGCAGTTCTTC. As protein: CASGLLLRDRVNSLSYNEQFF. The J gene is TRBJ2-1, the V gene TRBV12-5; 9 bases map to TRBD1. The germline V gene has CDR1 LGHNT and CDR2 FRNRAP. The junction had 20 bases not matched to a gene; V was cut back by 2 bases and J by 3 bases. This CDR3 is 21 amino acids long. The variable domain in full, completed from reference TRBV12-5 and TRBJ2-1, reads DARVTQTPRHKVTEMGQEVTMRCQPILGHNTVFWYRQTMMQGLELLAYFRNRAPLDDSGMPKDRFSAEMPDATLATLKIQPSEPRDSAVYFCASGLLLRDRVNSLSYNEQFFGPGTRLTVL.

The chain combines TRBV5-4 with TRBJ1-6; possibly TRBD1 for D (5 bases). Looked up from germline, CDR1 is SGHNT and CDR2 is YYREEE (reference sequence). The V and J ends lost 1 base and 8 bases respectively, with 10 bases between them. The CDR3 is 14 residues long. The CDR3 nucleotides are TGTGCCAGCAGCTTGCGGGGGGTAGATTCACCCCTCCACTTT. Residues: CASSLRGVDSPLHF.

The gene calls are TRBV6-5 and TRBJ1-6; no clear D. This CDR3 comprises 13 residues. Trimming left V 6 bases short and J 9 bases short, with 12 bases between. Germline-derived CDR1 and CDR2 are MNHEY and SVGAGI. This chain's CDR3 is CASRGLRASPLHF. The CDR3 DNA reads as TGTGCCAGCAGGGGATTGAGGGCTTCACCCCTCCACTTT.

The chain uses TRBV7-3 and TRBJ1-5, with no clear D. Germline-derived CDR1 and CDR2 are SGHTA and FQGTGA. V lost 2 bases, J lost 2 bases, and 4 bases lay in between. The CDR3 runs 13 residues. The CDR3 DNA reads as TGTGCCAGCAGCTTATCGGGCAATCAGCCCCAGCATTTT. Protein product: CASSLSGNQPQHF.

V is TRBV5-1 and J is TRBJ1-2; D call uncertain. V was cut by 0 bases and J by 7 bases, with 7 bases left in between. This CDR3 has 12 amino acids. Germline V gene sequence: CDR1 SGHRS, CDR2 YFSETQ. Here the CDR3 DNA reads TGCGCCAGCAGCTTGGACAGTATTGGCTACACCTTC. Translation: CASSLDSIGYTF.

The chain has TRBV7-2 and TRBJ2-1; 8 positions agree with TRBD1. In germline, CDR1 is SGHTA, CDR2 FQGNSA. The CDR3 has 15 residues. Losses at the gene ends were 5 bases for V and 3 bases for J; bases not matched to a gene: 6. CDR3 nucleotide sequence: TGTGCCAGCAGCCCAGAGACAGGGGTCTACAATGAGCAGTTCTTC. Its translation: CASSPETGVYNEQFF.

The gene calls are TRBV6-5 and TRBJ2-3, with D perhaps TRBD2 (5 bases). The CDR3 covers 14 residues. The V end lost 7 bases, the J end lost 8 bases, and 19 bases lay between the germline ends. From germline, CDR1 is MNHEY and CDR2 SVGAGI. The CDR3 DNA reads TGTGCCAGCACATCGGAGCGGTTCACGTCTACGCAGTATTTT. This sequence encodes CASTSERFTSTQYF.

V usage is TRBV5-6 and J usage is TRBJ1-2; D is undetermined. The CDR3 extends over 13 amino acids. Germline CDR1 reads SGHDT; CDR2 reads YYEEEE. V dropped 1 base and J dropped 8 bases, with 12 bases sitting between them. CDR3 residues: CASSLRHDGGYTF. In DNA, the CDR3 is TGTGCCAGCAGCTTGCGACACGACGGGGGCTACACCTTC.

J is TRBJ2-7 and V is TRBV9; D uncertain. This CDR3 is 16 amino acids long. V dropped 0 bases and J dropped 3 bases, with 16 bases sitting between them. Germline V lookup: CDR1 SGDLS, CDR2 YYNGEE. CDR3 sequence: CASSVGLPTPFYEQYF. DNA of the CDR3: TGTGCCAGCAGCGTAGGTTTACCTACCCCATTCTACGAGCAGTACTTC.

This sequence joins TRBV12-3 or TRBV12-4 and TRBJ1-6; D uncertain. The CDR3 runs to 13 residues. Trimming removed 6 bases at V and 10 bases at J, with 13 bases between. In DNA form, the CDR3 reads TGTGCCAGCAGAAGCCCGGTTAGATCACCCCTCCACTTT. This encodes CASRSPVRSPLHF.

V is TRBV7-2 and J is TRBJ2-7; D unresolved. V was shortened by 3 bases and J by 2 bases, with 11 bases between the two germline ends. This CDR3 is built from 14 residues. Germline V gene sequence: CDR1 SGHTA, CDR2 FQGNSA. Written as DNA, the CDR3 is TGTGCCAGCAGCTTCAAGGCAGGAACCTACGAGCAGTACTTC. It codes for CASSFKAGTYEQYF.

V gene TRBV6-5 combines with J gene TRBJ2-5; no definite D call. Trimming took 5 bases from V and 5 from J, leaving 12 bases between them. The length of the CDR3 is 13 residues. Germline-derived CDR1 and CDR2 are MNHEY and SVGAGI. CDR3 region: CASSLGIRETQYF. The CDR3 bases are TGTGCCAGCAGTCTTGGGATTCGGGAGACCCAGTACTTC.

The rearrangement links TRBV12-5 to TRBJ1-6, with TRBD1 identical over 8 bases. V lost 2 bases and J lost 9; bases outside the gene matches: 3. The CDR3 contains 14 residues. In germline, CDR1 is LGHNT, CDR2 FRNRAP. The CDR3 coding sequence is TGTGCTAGTGGTTTGCAGGGGGCGAGTTCACCCCTCCACTTT. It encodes CASGLQGASSPLHF.